A single sample gave rise to the 6 T cell receptor beta chains below, sequenced in a study of T-cell reconstitution after alpha-beta-depleted transplantation in children (dated by TCRdb to about 2016). Library preparation was by PCR. Data came from an Illumina HiSeq 2500. TCR libraries were prepared with molecular barcoding, using unique molecular identifiers to normalize TCRbeta repertoire quantification. TCRdb handled the public reads itself, with Q25 trimming in fastp and clone calling in MiXCR, and kept productive beta chains. Each entry is one CDR3 protein sequence, shown with its most common DNA and genes. For this sample the table gives approximately 240,000 distinct CDR3 sequences, of which approximately 9% were detected only once. The top ten clones comprise 6.2% of the sample. The input for sequencing was PBMCs from the stem cell graft donor, taken from the stem cell graft. The receptors derive from a human donor who donated a stem cell graft to a child with acute lymphoblastic leukemia.

This clonotype was seen more than once but under ten times. This chain uses TRBV9 with TRBJ2-7, with D possibly matching TRBD2 (6 bases). Germline V gene data show CDR1 as SGDLS and CDR2 as YYNGEE. The CDR3 extends over 14 amino acids. Trimming removed 0 bases at V and 4 bases at J, with 11 bases between. CDR3 sequence (DNA): TGTGCCAGCAGCGTAGCGGGGACTTCTTACGAGCAGTACTTC. Protein product: CASSVAGTSYEQYF.

This clonotype was detected only a few times. This chain joins TRBV7-2 and TRBJ2-1; 8 bases map to TRBD2. This CDR3 has 14 residues. With V trimmed by 5 bases and J by 4 bases, 4 bases remained unmatched. Germline V gene data show CDR1 as SGHTA and CDR2 as FQGNSA. CDR3 residues: CASSGLALYNEQFF. Written as DNA, the CDR3 is TGTGCCAGCAGCGGACTAGCCCTATACAATGAGCAGTTCTTC.

This clonotype appeared many times. The rearrangement uses TRBV9 and TRBJ2-1, with TRBD2 matching 10 bases. The CDR3 has 16 residues. V lost 0 bases to trimming and J lost 5 bases; unmatched junction nucleotides: 5. Germline lookup yields CDR1 SGDLS and CDR2 YYNGEE. CDR3 DNA: TGTGCCAGCAGCGTAGGTCCTAGCGGGGGCGACAATGAGCAGTTCTTC. It specifies CASSVGPSGGDNEQFF.

This clonotype was seen at least ten times. The chain is built from TRBV12-3 or TRBV12-4 and TRBJ1-2; D might be TRBD1 (5 bases). The V and J ends lost 0 bases and 7 bases respectively, with 15 bases between them. This CDR3 is 15 amino acids long. In DNA, the CDR3 is TGTGCCAGCAGTTTAGCTTTTGGCAGGGTGGGTGGCTACACCTTC. It yields the protein CASSLAFGRVGGYTF.

This clonotype appeared a few times. The chain links TRBV4-3 to TRBJ2-5; 11 nucleotides match TRBD1. Trimming removed 1 base from V and 3 bases from J; junction bases left unmatched: 1. The CDR3 length is 15 residues. The germline V gene encodes CDR1 LGHNA and CDR2 YSLEER. As DNA, the CDR3 is TGCGCCAGCAGCCAAGTGGGACAGGGGGAAGAGACCCAGTACTTC. As protein: CASSQVGQGEETQYF.

For this clonotype: A much more abundant neighbour one base away suggests this may be a read error. The chain carries TRBV5-6 and TRBJ2-3; the D is unclear. Germline V gene data show CDR1 as SGHDT and CDR2 as YYEEEE. Trimming shortened V by 2 bases and J by 2 bases, and 6 bases separated the two germline ends. The CDR3 has 13 amino acids. CDR3 in amino acids: CASSFGNTDTQYF. CDR3 coding DNA: TGTGCCAGCAGCTTTGGGAACACAGATACGCAGTATTTT.